One TCR beta chain is described in this entry. This sample was included in a study of blood T cell repertoires in COVID-19. For the study at large: Collection of acute and convalescent COVID-19 samples took place in the United States, Italy and Spain. Sources were T cells, B-cell-depleted T cells, or PBMCs; the material itself was cDNA or gDNA.

Study processing details: Amplified reference gene primers provided the basis for estimating nucleated cell counts. Sequencing was performed with immunoSEQ multiplex PCR; in TCRdb, only in-frame clones are kept and a portion is missing. The V and J calls and clone size are taken from that table; D and trimming were inferred from the DNA. The repertoire holds about 200,000 clones, around 83% seen once, with about 13% in the top ten. This CDR3 has 14 amino acids. Trimming removed 1 base from V and 8 bases from J, with 12 bases in between. Germline CDR1 reads SGHAT; CDR2 reads FQNNGV. The sequenced sample consisted of peripheral blood. The chain combines TRBV11-2 with TRBJ2-1; D ambiguous. This clonotype was sampled from a human donor in a cohort sampled during active COVID-19. CDR3 in amino acids: CASSLGTRYYEQFF. DNA of the CDR3: TGTGCCAGCAGCTTAGGAACGCGGTACTATGAGCAGTTCTTC.